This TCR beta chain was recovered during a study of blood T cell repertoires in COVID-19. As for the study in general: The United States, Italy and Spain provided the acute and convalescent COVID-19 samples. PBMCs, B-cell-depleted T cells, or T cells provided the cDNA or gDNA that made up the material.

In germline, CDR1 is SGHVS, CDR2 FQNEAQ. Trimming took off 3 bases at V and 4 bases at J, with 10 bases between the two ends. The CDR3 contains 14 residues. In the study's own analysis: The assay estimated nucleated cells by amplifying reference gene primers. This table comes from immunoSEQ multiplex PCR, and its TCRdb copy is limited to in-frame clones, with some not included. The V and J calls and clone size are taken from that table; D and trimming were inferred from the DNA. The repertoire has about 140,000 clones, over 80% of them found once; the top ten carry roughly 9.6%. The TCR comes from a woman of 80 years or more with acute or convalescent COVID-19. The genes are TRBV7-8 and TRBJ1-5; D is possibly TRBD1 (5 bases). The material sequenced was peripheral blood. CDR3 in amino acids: CASSFAGRNQPQHF. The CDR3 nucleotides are TGTGCCAGCAGCTTCGCAGGGCGTAATCAGCCCCAGCATTTT.